Shown below are 29 T cell receptor beta chains from a single sample sequenced in a study of shared clonotypes between healthy human individuals (dated by TCRdb to 2020 to 2022). The method behind the library was the immunoSEQ multiplex PCR assay. TCRdb re-hosts the immuneACCESS table, in-frame sequences only. Its copies lack some clones; in the studies checked, an unresolved V gene accounts for under half of them, and the cause for the rest is not known. The sample records roughly 660,000 clones, 80% to 95% of which are singletons. The ten largest clones take up approximately 35% of the sample. The specimen sequenced was memory CD8+ T cells from PBMCs. Taken with the paper, the label for cell subset or site translates to: CD45RO+ cells pooled with CCR7-negative TemRA cells. Receptor source: a man between 18 and 35 years old in good health. Some clones in this sample may be carry-over from other donors' samples.

This clone was detected only once. J is TRBJ1-1 and V is TRBV7-9; D is possibly TRBD1 (5 bases). Germline CDR1 and CDR2: SEHNR and FQNEAQ (reference sequence). Trimming left V 1 base short and J 2 bases short, with 8 bases between. This CDR3 spans 14 amino acids. The CDR3 is CASSLGGINTEAFF. CDR3 coding DNA: TGTGCCAGCAGCTTAGGGGGGATTAACACTGAAGCTTTCTTT.

V usage is TRBV13 and J usage is TRBJ2-1, with no clear D. The CDR3 spans 13 residues. Germline loops: CDR1 PRHDT, CDR2 FYEKMQ (reference sequence). The V end was cut by 0 bases, the J end by 10 bases, with 10 bases between. CDR3 DNA: TGTGCCAGCAGCTTAGGCCGTTTCCTAGAGCAGTTCTTC. Protein: CASSLGRFLEQFF.

At least ten counts were recorded for this clone. The V call is TRBV7-9, the J call TRBJ2-7; D ambiguous. The germline CDR1 and CDR2 sequences are SEHNR and FQNEAQ (reference sequence). The CDR3 consists of 15 residues. With 3 bases removed from V and 7 bases from J, the gap between germline ends came to 19 bases. CDR3 amino acids: CASSLITKPPWEQYF. In DNA, the CDR3 is TGTGCCAGCAGCTTGATAACTAAGCCCCCTTGGGAGCAGTACTTC.

The chain recombines TRBV27 with TRBJ2-1; 9 bases fit TRBD1. CDR1 MNHEY and CDR2 SMNVEV come from the germline V gene (reference sequence). The CDR3 totals 17 residues. After removal of 5 bases from V and 4 bases from J, the junction contained 12 bases not matched to a gene. The CDR3 sequence is CASSLLPQGARYNEQFF. CDR3 bases: TGTGCCAGCAGTCTACTGCCACAGGGGGCGCGGTACAATGAGCAGTTCTTC.

The chain carries TRBV7-6 and TRBJ2-7; 8 bases are a match to TRBD1. V lost 3 bases to trimming and J lost 3 bases; unmatched junction nucleotides: 7. The CDR3 runs 15 residues. The germline gives CDR1 SGHVS, CDR2 FNYEAQ. In DNA, the CDR3 is TGTGCCAGCAGCTTCAGACAGGGGTTTTTCTACGAGCAGTACTTC. Its protein is CASSFRQGFFYEQYF.

The genes are TRBV7-6 and TRBJ2-5; TRBD2 might be the D (5 bases). Germline values: CDR1 SGHVS, CDR2 FNYEAQ. V lost 5 bases and J 4 bases, leaving 23 bases between the germline ends. This CDR3 spans 17 amino acids. Here the CDR3 reads CASSPTRVGSKGETQYF. In nucleotides, the CDR3 is TGTGCCAGCAGCCCCACCCGGGTGGGGAGCAAAGGAGAGACCCAGTACTTC.

The chain combines TRBV6-1 with TRBJ1-1; 7 bases line up with TRBD1. The ends lost 5 bases at V and 6 bases at J; junction bases unmatched: 9. Looked up from germline, CDR1 is MNHNS and CDR2 is SASEGT. The CDR3 is made up of 14 amino acids. The CDR3 nucleotides are TGTGCCAGCAGTCCCCTGGGAGGGGGCTCTGAAGCTTTCTTT. This gives the protein CASSPLGGGSEAFF.

CDR3 in amino acids: CASSPIRTEQYF. The CDR3 DNA reads TGTGCCAGCAGCCCGATCAGGACCGAGCAGTACTTC. J is TRBJ2-7 and V is TRBV7-7; D remains ambiguous. Per germline, CDR1 SSHAT and CDR2 FNYEAQ (reference sequence). The CDR3 is 12 amino acids. V dropped 5 bases and J dropped 6 bases, with 11 bases sitting between them.

The CDR3 is CASSERQGSTEAFF. The CDR3 bases are TGTGCCAGCAGTGAGAGGCAGGGAAGCACTGAAGCTTTCTTT. The chain is built from TRBV6-4 and TRBJ1-1, with D possibly being TRBD1 (5 bases). Germline V gene data show CDR1 as MRHNA and CDR2 as SNTAGT. V was trimmed by 3 bases and J by 4 bases, leaving 12 bases between them. The CDR3 consists of 14 residues.

The chain is built from TRBV19 and TRBJ1-5; D unresolved. Germline V gene lookup returns CDR1 LNHDA and CDR2 SQIVND (reference sequence). The CDR3 totals 14 residues. Trimming took off 3 bases at V and 3 bases at J, with 9 bases between the two ends. In DNA form, the CDR3 reads TGTGCCAGTAGTATTGTCTGGATCAATCAGCCCCAGCATTTT. Its translation: CASSIVWINQPQHF.

V usage is TRBV18 and J usage is TRBJ2-7; possibly TRBD1 for D (6 bases). V was shortened by 0 bases and J by 4 bases, with 16 bases between the two germline ends. The CDR3 consists of 16 residues. Germline V gene sequence: CDR1 KGHSH, CDR2 LQKENI. CDR3: CASSPPGRGTRYEQYF. The CDR3 DNA reads TGTGCCAGCTCACCACCCGGCAGGGGAACTCGATACGAGCAGTACTTC.

The rearrangement links TRBV7-9 to TRBJ2-5, with 11 bases that match TRBD1. In germline, CDR1 is SEHNR, CDR2 FQNEAQ (reference sequence). J lost 5 bases, V lost 7 bases, and 9 bases had no gene match. The CDR3 runs to 15 residues. This chain's CDR3 is CASKEGQGAWETQYF. The CDR3 nucleotides are TGTGCCAGCAAGGAAGGACAGGGGGCCTGGGAGACCCAGTACTTC. Drawing the rest from reference TRBV7-9 and TRBJ2-5, the complete variable domain is DTGVSQNPRHKITKRGQNVTFRCDPISEHNRLYWYRQTLGQGPEFLTYFQNEAQLEKSRLLSDRFSAERPKGSFSTLEIQRTEQGDSAMYLCASKEGQGAWETQYFGPGTRLLVL.

CDR3 sequence reads: CASSQGVQETQYF. CDR3 sequence (DNA): TGTGCCAGCAGCCAGGGGGTGCAAGAGACCCAGTACTTC. The chain links TRBV14 to TRBJ2-5; either TRBD1 or TRBD2 may supply D (5 bases each). V was cut by 3 bases and J by 2 bases, with 7 bases left in between. The CDR3 has 13 residues. CDR1 SGHDN and CDR2 FVKESK come from the germline V gene.

The gene calls are TRBV28 and TRBJ2-7, with D possibly being TRBD1 or TRBD2 (5 bases each). This CDR3 contains 12 residues. Germline V gives CDR1 MDHEN, CDR2 SYDVKM. Trimming cost V 8 bases and J 1 base, with 9 bases left between them. CDR3 sequence reads: CASRGLSYEQYF. The CDR3 coding sequence is TGTGCCAGCCGGGGCCTTTCCTACGAGCAGTACTTC.

This clone was seen more than once but under ten times. J is TRBJ2-1 and V is TRBV11-2; 8 positions agree with TRBD2. Germline CDR1 is SGHAT and CDR2 is FQNNGV. CDR3 length: 18 residues. J lost 2 bases, V lost 5 bases, and 14 bases had no gene match. The CDR3 region is CASSRRGRERETYNEQFF. The DNA of the CDR3 is TGTGCCAGCAGCCGTCGGGGGAGGGAGCGGGAGACCTACAATGAGCAGTTCTTC.

The chain employs TRBV13 and TRBJ1-3; 10 nucleotides align to TRBD1. The CDR3 has 15 amino acids. V was clipped by 2 bases and J by 6 bases; unmatched bases: 4. Germline V gene data show CDR1 as PRHDT and CDR2 as FYEKMQ (reference sequence). The CDR3 is CASSLMGTGENTIYF. CDR3 nucleotide sequence: TGTGCCAGCAGCTTAATGGGGACAGGGGAAAACACCATATATTTT. Using reference TRBV13 and TRBJ1-3 for the parts outside the CDR3, the full variable domain is AAGVIQSPRHLIKEKRETATLKCYPIPRHDTVYWYQQGPGQDPQFLISFYEKMQSDKGSIPDRFSAQQFSDYHSELNMSSLELGDSALYFCASSLMGTGENTIYFGEGSWLTVV.

The rearrangement uses TRBV27 and TRBJ2-1; a possible D gene is TRBD2 (6 bases). CDR1 and CDR2 from the germline V gene are MNHEY and SMNVEV (reference sequence). V was clipped by 3 bases and J by 4 bases, with 13 bases between them. The CDR3 runs to 15 residues. CDR3 DNA sequence: TGTGCCAGCAGTTTGTCGGGGGTCGGTTACAATGAGCAGTTCTTC. Its protein is CASSLSGVGYNEQFF.

The chain recombines TRBV27 with TRBJ2-7; TRBD1 aligns across 10 bases. With 4 bases clipped from V and 5 bases from J, the junction kept 2 bases outside the gene matches. CDR1 is MNHEY and CDR2 is SMNVEV in the germline V gene (reference sequence). This CDR3 has 13 amino acids. DNA for the CDR3: TGTGCCAGCAGTTGGGACAGGGGCCACGAGCAGTACTTC. Its translation: CASSWDRGHEQYF.

The chain joins TRBV5-1 to TRBJ2-7; D gene ambiguous. This CDR3 has 11 residues. Germline V gene data show CDR1 as SGHRS and CDR2 as YFSETQ. Trimming removed 5 bases at V and 3 bases at J, with 6 bases between. CDR3 bases: TGCGCCAGCAGATTGAGCTACGAGCAGTACTTC. Residues: CASRLSYEQYF.

This clone was observed once. J is TRBJ1-5 and V is TRBV15; 7 bases are shared with TRBD1. Trimming removed 1 base from V and 2 bases from J; junction bases left unmatched: 2. CDR3 length: 15 residues. CDR1 is LNHNV and CDR2 is YYDKDF in the germline V gene (reference sequence). The CDR3 bases are TGTGCCACCAGCAGAGGAGGACAGGGCAATCAGCCCCAGCATTTT. Translation: CATSRGGQGNQPQHF.

The chain uses TRBV6-5 and TRBJ2-1, with D possibly matching TRBD2 (5 bases). The CDR3 covers 16 residues. Trimming left V 4 bases short and J 0 bases short, with 13 bases between. The germline V gene has CDR1 MNHEY and CDR2 SVGAGI. The CDR3 sequence is CASSLTSGDSYNEQFF. The CDR3 DNA is TGTGCCAGCAGTTTGACAAGCGGCGACTCCTACAATGAGCAGTTCTTC.

In the case of this clone: Within the sample, other DNA sequences also encode this same CDR3. The chain combines TRBV4-1 with TRBJ2-7; D may match TRBD1 or TRBD2 (7 bases each). The germline CDR1 and CDR2 sequences are MGHRA and YSYEKL. This CDR3 has 15 residues. The V gene lost 3 bases and the J gene lost 3 bases, with 15 bases spanning the gap. CDR3 nucleotide sequence: TGCGCCAGCAGCCAGGGGGGGGGACAGAGCTACGAGCAGTACTTC. Its translation is CASSQGGGQSYEQYF.

The chain combines TRBV7-3 with TRBJ2-1; D is unclear. V was pared by 5 bases and J by 9 bases, with 8 bases between. This CDR3 is 11 amino acids long. Germline CDR1 reads SGHTA; CDR2 reads FQGTGA. This CDR3 reads CASSAGGEQFF. The CDR3 nucleotides read TGTGCCAGCAGCGCAGGTGGTGAGCAGTTCTTC.

V and J are TRBV28 and TRBJ1-2, with D uncertain. This CDR3 has 13 amino acids. V dropped 3 bases and J dropped 6 bases, with 11 bases sitting between them. The germline CDR1 and CDR2 sequences are MDHEN and SYDVKM. The CDR3 here is CASSFIGEHGYTF. For the CDR3, the DNA is TGTGCCAGCAGTTTTATCGGGGAACATGGCTACACCTTC.

The V gene is TRBV25-1, the J gene TRBJ2-7, with D perhaps TRBD1 (6 bases). Trimming pared 3 bases from V and 5 bases from J, leaving 8 bases between. The germline V gene encodes CDR1 MGHDK and CDR2 SYGVNS. The CDR3 spans 12 residues. CDR3 coding DNA: TGTGCCAGCAGTGAGGGGGCGGACGAGCAGTACTTC. Encoded protein: CASSEGADEQYF.

Concerning this clone: Additional DNA sequences in this sample encode the identical CDR3. This sequence joins TRBV4-3 and TRBJ1-1, with D possibly matching TRBD1 (5 bases). Germline V gene sequence: CDR1 LGHNA, CDR2 YSLEER. This CDR3 spans 13 amino acids. V was shortened by 3 bases and J by 1 base, with 6 bases between the two germline ends. The chain's CDR3 is CASSQGGNTEAFF. The CDR3 DNA reads TGCGCCAGCAGCCAGGGGGGGAACACTGAAGCTTTCTTT.

CDR3: CASSLMDGDEKLFF. DNA for the CDR3: TGTGCCAGCAGCTTAATGGACGGGGATGAAAAACTGTTTTTT. This chain links TRBV11-2 with TRBJ1-4; D gene uncertain. The V gene's germline CDR1 is SGHAT and CDR2 FQNNGV. This CDR3 has 14 residues. Trimming took 2 bases from V and 6 from J, leaving 10 bases between them.

The V gene is TRBV5-4, the J gene TRBJ2-1; 12 nucleotides align to TRBD2. This CDR3 region has 17 residues. CDR1 is SGHNT and CDR2 is YYREEE in the germline V gene (reference sequence). V gave up 4 bases and J gave up 9 bases; unmatched junction bases: 14. This chain's CDR3 is CASSQGTSGSGLSEQFF. The CDR3 nucleotides read TGTGCCAGCAGCCAAGGGACTAGCGGGTCGGGGTTGAGTGAGCAGTTCTTC. Complete variable domain (other parts from reference TRBV5-4 and TRBJ2-1): ETGVTQSPTHLIKTRGQQVTLRCSSQSGHNTVSWYQQALGQGPQFIFQYYREEENGRGNFPPRFSGLQFPNYSSELNVNALELDDSALYLCASSQGTSGSGLSEQFFGPGTRLTVL.

The V call is TRBV6-4, the J call TRBJ2-1, with D possibly being TRBD2 (5 bases). The germline V and J ends were trimmed by 5 bases and 10 bases, with 15 bases remaining between them. The V gene's germline CDR1 is MRHNA and CDR2 SNTAGT. The CDR3 is 13 residues long. CDR3 bases: TGTGCCAGCAGTTCAATAGGACTTCTCGAGCAGTTCTTC. As protein: CASSSIGLLEQFF.